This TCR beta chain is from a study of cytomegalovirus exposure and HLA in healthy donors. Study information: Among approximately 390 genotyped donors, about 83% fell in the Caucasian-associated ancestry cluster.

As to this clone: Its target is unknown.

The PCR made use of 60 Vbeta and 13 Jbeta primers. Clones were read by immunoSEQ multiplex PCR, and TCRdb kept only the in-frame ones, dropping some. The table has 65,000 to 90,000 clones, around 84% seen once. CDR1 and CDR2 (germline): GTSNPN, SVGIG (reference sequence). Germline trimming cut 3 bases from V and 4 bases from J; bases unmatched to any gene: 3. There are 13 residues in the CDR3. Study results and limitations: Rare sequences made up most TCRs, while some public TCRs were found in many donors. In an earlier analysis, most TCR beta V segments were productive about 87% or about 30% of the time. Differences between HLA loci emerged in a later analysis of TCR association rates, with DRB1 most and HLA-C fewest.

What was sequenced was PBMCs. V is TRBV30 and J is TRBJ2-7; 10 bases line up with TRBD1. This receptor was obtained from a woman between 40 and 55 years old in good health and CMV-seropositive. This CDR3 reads CAWSPDRGYEQYF. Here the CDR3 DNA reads TGTGCCTGGAGCCCGGACAGGGGGTACGAGCAGTACTTC.